A selection of T cell receptor beta chains follows, all from one sample in a study of T cells in localized non-small cell lung cancer. Sequenced by immunoSEQ multiplex PCR; TCRdb stores in-frame clones only, minus some. The data show 75,000 to 80,000 clones, with approximately 90% seen just once and 20% held by the top ten. The material was peripheral blood, obtained before any cancer treatment. The source of these receptors is a woman aged 35 to 69 with stage I squamous cell lung carcinoma. CDR3s include the opening cysteine and the closing phenylalanine or tryptophan. A D gene is named only where the DNA matches it firmly.

J gene: TRBJ1-2; V gene: TRBV2; D gene: .; CDR3 DNA: TGTGCCAGCGCCCTCGACAGCCTCTATGGCTACACCTTC; CDR3 protein: CASALDSLYGYTF
J gene: TRBJ2-7; V gene: TRBV5-4; D gene: TRBD1; CDR3 DNA: TGTGCCAGCAGCTGGACCCGGGACAGGGCCCGCGACCTCTACGAGCAGTACTTC; CDR3 protein: CASSWTRDRARDLYEQYF
J gene: TRBJ1-2; V gene: TRBV29-1; D gene: .; CDR3 DNA: TGCAGCGTTGACGGGGACGGTTCTAACTATGGCTACACCTTC; CDR3 protein: CSVDGDGSNYGYTF
J gene: TRBJ1-3; V gene: TRBV28; D gene: .; CDR3 DNA: TGTGCCAGCAGTGCCCTGGGGGGCTCTGGAAACACCATATATTTT; CDR3 protein: CASSALGGSGNTIYF
J gene: TRBJ1-3; V gene: TRBV5-1; D gene: TRBD1; CDR3 DNA: TGCGCCAGCAGCTTAGGGCACAGGGGACAGAGCTCTGGAAACACCATATATTTT; CDR3 protein: CASSLGHRGQSSGNTIYF
J gene: TRBJ1-5; V gene: TRBV18; D gene: .; CDR3 DNA: TGTGCCAGCTCACCATTTCAGGGACCGAATCAGCCCCAGCATTTT; CDR3 protein: CASSPFQGPNQPQHF
J gene: TRBJ1-2; V gene: TRBV27; D gene: TRBD1; CDR3 DNA: TGTGCCAGCAGTTCCGTGGACAGGTATGGCTACACCTTC; CDR3 protein: CASSSVDRYGYTF
J gene: TRBJ2-4; V gene: TRBV5-8; D gene: .; CDR3 DNA: TGTGCCAGCAGCTCGGGACTCTTTGCCAAAAACATTCAGTACTTC; CDR3 protein: CASSSGLFAKNIQYF
J gene: TRBJ2-5; V gene: TRBV6-6; D gene: TRBD2; CDR3 DNA: TGTGCCAGCAGTTTCCGCGGGGGGGCCGGGGAGACCCAGTACTTC; CDR3 protein: CASSFRGGAGETQYF
J gene: TRBJ1-1; V gene: TRBV19; D gene: .; CDR3 DNA: TGTGCCAGTAGTATGAGTCCCGACACTGAAGCTTTCTTT; CDR3 protein: CASSMSPDTEAFF
J gene: TRBJ1-2; V gene: TRBV29-1; D gene: .; CDR3 DNA: TGCAGCGTTGGTACAGGCTACGATGGCTACACCTTC; CDR3 protein: CSVGTGYDGYTF
J gene: TRBJ1-5; V gene: TRBV5-8; D gene: .; CDR3 DNA: TGTGCCAGCAGCTTGGCAGGCACTAAGCCCCAGCATTTT; CDR3 protein: CASSLAGTKPQHF
J gene: TRBJ1-1; V gene: TRBV30; D gene: .; CDR3 DNA: TGTGCCTGGGGTAGATCAATGGGGACTGAAGCTTTCTTT; CDR3 protein: CAWGRSMGTEAFF
J gene: TRBJ1-2; V gene: TRBV5-6; D gene: .; CDR3 DNA: TGTGCCAGCAGCTTCGGACGGCCGCAGGACTATGGCTACACCTTC; CDR3 protein: CASSFGRPQDYGYTF
J gene: TRBJ1-1; V gene: TRBV5-1; D gene: TRBD1; CDR3 DNA: TGCGCCAGCAGCTTTACAGGGGAGACTGAAGCTTTCTTT; CDR3 protein: CASSFTGETEAFF